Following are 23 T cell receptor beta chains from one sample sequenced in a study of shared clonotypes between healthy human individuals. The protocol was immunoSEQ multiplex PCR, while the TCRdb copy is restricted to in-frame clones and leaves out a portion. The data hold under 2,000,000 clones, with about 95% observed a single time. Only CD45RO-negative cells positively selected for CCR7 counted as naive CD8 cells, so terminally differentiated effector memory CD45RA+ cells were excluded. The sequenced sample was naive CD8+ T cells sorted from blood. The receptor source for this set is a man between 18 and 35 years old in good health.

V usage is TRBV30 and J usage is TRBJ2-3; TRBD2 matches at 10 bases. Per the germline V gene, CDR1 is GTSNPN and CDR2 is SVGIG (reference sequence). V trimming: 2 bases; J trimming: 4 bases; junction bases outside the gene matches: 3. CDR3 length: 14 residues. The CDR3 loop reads CAWSLAGASDTQYF. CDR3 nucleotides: TGTGCCTGGAGTCTAGCGGGGGCCTCAGATACGCAGTATTTT.

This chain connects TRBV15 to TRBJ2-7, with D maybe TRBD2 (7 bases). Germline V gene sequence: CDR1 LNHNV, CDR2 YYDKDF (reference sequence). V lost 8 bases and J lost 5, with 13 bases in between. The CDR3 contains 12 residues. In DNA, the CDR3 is TGTGCCACCGGGGGGGGCAGGGACGAGCAGTACTTC. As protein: CATGGGRDEQYF.

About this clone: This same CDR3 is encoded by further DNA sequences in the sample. Here the CDR3 reads CASSPGGEAYEQYF. The CDR3 DNA sequence: TGTGCCAGCAGCCCAGGGGGAGAAGCCTACGAGCAGTACTTC. The chain carries TRBV11-3 and TRBJ2-7, with 7 positions matching TRBD1. V was clipped by 5 bases and J by 2 bases; unmatched bases: 6. This CDR3 comprises 14 residues. The V gene's germline CDR1 is SGHNT and CDR2 YENEEA. The full variable domain, its missing parts supplied by reference TRBV11-3 and TRBJ2-7, is EAGVVQSPRYKIIEKKQPVAFWCNPISGHNTLYWYLQNLGQGPELLIRYENEEAVDDSQLPKDRFSAERLKGVDSTLKIQPAELGDSAVYLCASSPGGEAYEQYFGPGTRLTVT.

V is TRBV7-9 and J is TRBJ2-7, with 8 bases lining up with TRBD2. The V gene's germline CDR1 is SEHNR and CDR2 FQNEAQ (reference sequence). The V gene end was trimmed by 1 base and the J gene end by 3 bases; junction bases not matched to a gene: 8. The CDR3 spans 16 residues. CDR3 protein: CASSLVGSGTGYEQYF. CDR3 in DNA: TGTGCCAGCAGCTTAGTTGGTAGCGGGACTGGCTACGAGCAGTACTTC. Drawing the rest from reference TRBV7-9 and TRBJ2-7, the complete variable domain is DTGVSQNPRHKITKRGQNVTFRCDPISEHNRLYWYRQTLGQGPEFLTYFQNEAQLEKSRLLSDRFSAERPKGSFSTLEIQRTEQGDSAMYLCASSLVGSGTGYEQYFGPGTRLTVT.

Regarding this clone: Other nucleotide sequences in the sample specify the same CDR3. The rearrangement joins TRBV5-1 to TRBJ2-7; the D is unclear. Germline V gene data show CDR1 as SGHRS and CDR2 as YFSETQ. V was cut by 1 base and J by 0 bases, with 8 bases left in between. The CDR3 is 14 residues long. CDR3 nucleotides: TGCGCCAGCAGCTTGAGCGATAGCTCCTACGAGCAGTACTTC. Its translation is CASSLSDSSYEQYF.

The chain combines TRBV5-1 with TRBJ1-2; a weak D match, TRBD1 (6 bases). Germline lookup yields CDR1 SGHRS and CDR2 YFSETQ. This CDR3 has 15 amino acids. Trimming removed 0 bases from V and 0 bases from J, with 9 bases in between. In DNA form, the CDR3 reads TGCGCCAGCAGCTTGGGGCAGGGGACTAACTATGGCTACACCTTC. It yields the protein CASSLGQGTNYGYTF.

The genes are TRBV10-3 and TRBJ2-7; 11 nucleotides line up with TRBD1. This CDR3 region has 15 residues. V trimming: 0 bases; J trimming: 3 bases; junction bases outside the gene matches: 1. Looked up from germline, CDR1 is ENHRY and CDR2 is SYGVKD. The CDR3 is CAISESGTGGYEQYF. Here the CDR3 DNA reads TGTGCCATCAGTGAGTCTGGGACAGGGGGCTACGAGCAGTACTTC.

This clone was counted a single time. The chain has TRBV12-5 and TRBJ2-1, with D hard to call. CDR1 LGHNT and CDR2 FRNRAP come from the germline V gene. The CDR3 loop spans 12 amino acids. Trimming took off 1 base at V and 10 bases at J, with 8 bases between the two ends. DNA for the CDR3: TGTGCTAGTGGTTTGGGCGCAGCGGAGCAGTTCTTC. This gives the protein CASGLGAAEQFF.

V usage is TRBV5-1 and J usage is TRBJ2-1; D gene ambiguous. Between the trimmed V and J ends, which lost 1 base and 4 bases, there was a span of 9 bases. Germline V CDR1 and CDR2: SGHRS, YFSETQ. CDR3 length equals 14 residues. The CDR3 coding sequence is TGCGCCAGCAGCTTGACGGGCAGATACAATGAGCAGTTCTTC. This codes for CASSLTGRYNEQFF.

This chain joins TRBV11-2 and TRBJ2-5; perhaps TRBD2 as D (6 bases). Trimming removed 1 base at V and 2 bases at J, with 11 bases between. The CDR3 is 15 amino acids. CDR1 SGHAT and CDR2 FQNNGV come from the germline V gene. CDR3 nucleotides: TGTGCCAGCAGCTTAGCCTTGGGGGGTCAAGAGACCCAGTACTTC. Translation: CASSLALGGQETQYF.

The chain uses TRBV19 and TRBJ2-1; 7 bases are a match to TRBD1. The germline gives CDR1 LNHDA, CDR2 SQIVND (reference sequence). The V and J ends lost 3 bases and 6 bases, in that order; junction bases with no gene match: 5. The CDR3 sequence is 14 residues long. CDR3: CASSILTGSNEQFF. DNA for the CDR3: TGTGCCAGTAGTATCCTGACAGGGTCCAATGAGCAGTTCTTC.

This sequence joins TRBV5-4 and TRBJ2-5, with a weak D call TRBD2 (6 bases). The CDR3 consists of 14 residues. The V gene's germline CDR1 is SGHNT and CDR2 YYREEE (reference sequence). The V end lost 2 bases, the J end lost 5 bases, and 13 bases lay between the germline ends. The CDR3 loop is CASSLREVGETQYF. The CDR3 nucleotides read TGTGCCAGCAGCTTAAGGGAGGTAGGGGAGACCCAGTACTTC. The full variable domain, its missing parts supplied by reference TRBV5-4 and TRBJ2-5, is ETGVTQSPTHLIKTRGQQVTLRCSSQSGHNTVSWYQQALGQGPQFIFQYYREEENGRGNFPPRFSGLQFPNYSSELNVNALELDDSALYLCASSLREVGETQYFGPGTRLLVL.

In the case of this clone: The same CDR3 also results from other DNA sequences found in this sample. CDR3 protein: CASSSRTGDFYEQYF. CDR3 DNA: TGTGCCAGTAGTTCTCGGACAGGGGACTTTTACGAGCAGTACTTC. The genes are TRBV19 and TRBJ2-7; 9 bases match TRBD1. V was pared by 5 bases and J by 4 bases, with 9 bases of the junction left unmatched. The length of the CDR3 is 15 residues. Per germline, CDR1 LNHDA and CDR2 SQIVND (reference sequence).

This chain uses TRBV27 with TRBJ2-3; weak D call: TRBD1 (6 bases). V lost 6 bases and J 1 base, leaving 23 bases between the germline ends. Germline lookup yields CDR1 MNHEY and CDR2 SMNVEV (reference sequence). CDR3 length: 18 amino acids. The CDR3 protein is CASRPIDRSRSRTDTQYF. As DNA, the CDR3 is TGTGCCAGCAGACCAATCGACAGGAGTCGGTCACGCACAGATACGCAGTATTTT.

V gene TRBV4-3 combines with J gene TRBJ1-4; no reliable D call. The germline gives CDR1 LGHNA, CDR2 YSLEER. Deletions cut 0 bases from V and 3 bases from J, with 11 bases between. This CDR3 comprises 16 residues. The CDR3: CASSQDYTASNEKLFF. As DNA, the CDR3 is TGCGCCAGCAGCCAAGATTACACGGCCTCTAATGAAAAACTGTTTTTT.

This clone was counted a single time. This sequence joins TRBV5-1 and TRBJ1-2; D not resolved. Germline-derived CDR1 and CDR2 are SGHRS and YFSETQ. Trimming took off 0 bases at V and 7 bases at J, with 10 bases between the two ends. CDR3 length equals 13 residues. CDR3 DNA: TGCGCCAGCAGCTTGGACAGTCTGGGTGGCTACACCTTC. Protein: CASSLDSLGGYTF.

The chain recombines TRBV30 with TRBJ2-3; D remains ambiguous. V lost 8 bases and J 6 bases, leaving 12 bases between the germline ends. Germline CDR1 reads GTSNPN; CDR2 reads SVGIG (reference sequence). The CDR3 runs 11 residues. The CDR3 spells CAVETGDTQYF. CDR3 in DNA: TGTGCCGTGGAAACCGGGGATACGCAGTATTTT. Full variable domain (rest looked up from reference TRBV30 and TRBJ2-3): SQTIHQWPATLVQPVGSPLSLECTVEGTSNPNLYWYRQAAGRGLQLLFYSVGIGQISSEVPQNLSASRPQDRQFILSSKKLLLSDSGFYLCAVETGDTQYFGPGTRLTVL.

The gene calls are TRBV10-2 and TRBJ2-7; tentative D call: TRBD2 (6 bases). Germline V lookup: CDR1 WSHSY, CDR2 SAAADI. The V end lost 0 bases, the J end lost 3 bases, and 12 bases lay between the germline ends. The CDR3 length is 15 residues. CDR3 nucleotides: TGCGCCAGCAGTGAGTCGCTGGACTACTACTACGAGCAGTACTTC. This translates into CASSESLDYYYEQYF.

In DNA form, the CDR3 reads TGTGCCAGCAGCTCCATCAGCGGGAGCTCAGATACGCAGTATTTT. It yields the protein CASSSISGSSDTQYF. The chain is built from TRBV7-9 and TRBJ2-3, with 8 bases that match TRBD2. J gave up 4 bases and V 4 bases, and 7 bases lay outside the gene matches. This CDR3 has 15 amino acids. Per germline, CDR1 SEHNR and CDR2 FQNEAQ (reference sequence).

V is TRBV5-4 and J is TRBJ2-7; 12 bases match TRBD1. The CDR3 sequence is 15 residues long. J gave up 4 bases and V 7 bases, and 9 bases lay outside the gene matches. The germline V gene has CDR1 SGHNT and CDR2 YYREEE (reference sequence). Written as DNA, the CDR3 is TGTGCCAGCGCCCCGGGACAGGGGGCCGGATACGAGCAGTACTTC. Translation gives CASAPGQGAGYEQYF. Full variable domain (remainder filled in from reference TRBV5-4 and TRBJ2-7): ETGVTQSPTHLIKTRGQQVTLRCSSQSGHNTVSWYQQALGQGPQFIFQYYREEENGRGNFPPRFSGLQFPNYSSELNVNALELDDSALYLCASAPGQGAGYEQYFGPGTRLTVT.

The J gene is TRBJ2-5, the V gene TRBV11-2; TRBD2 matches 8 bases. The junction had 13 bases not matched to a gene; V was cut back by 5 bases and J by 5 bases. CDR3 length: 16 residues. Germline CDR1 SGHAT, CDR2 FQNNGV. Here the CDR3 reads CASSNPAGGSGETQYF. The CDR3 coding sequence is TGTGCCAGCAGCAACCCCGCGGGGGGAAGCGGGGAGACCCAGTACTTC. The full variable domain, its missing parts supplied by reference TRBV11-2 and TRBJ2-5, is EAGVAQSPRYKIIEKRQSVAFWCNPISGHATLYWYQQILGQGPKLLIQFQNNGVVDDSQLPKDRFSAERLKGVDSTLKIQPAKLEDSAVYLCASSNPAGGSGETQYFGPGTRLLVL.

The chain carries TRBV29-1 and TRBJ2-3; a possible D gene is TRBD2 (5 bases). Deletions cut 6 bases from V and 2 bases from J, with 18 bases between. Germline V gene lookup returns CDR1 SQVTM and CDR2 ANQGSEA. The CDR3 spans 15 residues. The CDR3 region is CSVSGDSLSTDTQYF. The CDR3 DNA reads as TGCAGCGTCTCCGGGGATAGCTTATCCACAGATACGCAGTATTTT.

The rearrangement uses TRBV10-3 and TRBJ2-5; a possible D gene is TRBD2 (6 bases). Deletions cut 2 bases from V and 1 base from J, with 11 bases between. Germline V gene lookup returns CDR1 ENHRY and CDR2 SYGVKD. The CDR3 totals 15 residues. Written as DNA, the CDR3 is TGTGCCATCAGTGAGGCGGGATTGGGCCAAGAGACCCAGTACTTC. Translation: CAISEAGLGQETQYF.